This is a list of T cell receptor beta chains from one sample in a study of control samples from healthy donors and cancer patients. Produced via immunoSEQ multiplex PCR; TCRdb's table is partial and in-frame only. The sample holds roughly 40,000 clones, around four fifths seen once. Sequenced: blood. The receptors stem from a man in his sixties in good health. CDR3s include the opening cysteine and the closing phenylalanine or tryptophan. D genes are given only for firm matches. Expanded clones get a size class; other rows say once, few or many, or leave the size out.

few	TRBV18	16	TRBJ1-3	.	CASSRGLSGSGNTIYF
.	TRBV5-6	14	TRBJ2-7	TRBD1	CASSFRQGSYEQYF
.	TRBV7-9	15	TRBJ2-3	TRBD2	CASSHSGGAKDTQYF
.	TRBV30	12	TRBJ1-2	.	CAWRPGLLGYTF
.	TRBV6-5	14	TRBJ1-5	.	CASSFRWGDQPQHF
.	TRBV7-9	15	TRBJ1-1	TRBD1	CASSLQGASNTEAFF
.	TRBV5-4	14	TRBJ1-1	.	CASSTGNTATEAFF
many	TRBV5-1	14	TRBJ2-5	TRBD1	CASSQGQPQETQYF
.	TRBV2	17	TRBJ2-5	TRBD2	CASSAWTSGRGQETQYF
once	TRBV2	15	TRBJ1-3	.	CASSELRGEKNTIYF
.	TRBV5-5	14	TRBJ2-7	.	CASSFGSNSYEQYF
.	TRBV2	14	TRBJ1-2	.	CASSELWGGDGYTF